This TCR beta chain was identified during a study of post-analysis software for immune sequencing data. Study overall: Included among the disease courses, which were recorded for the cohort, were relapsing-remitting, secondary progressive and progressive-relapsing multiple sclerosis.

Per germline, CDR1 SGHAT and CDR2 FQNNGV. The CDR3 sequence is 11 residues long. Trimming took 5 bases from V and 8 from J, leaving 10 bases between them. Study-level findings and limits: Relative to controls, patients had about five TRBV segments at higher frequency, with TRBV5-6, TRBV5-1 and TRBV20-1 among these.

About this clonotype itself: Its antigen is not identified.

Researchers reported that TCR beta cDNA libraries carried unique molecular identifiers. Approximately 450,000 cDNA molecules were recovered from an input of 1 to 10 million T cells. TCRdb re-called the PCR reads through MiXCR, storing one row per CDR3 protein. The table shows 650,000 to 850,000 distinct CDR3 sequences, with 46% occurring only once. The sequencing input was blood. V and J are TRBV11-2 and TRBJ2-7, with D perhaps matching TRBD2 (6 bases). The sequence derives from a girl aged 5-17 years with multiple sclerosis. The CDR3 here is CASSLGTQQYF. In nucleotides, the CDR3 is TGTGCCAGCAGCCTTGGGACTCAGCAGTACTTC.